This T cell receptor (beta chain) was identified in a study of blood T cells in healthy people across ages (dated by TCRdb to 2015 to 2017). Background on the whole study: In model experiments, roughly one uniquely barcoded TCR beta cDNA molecule per two T cells was captured by template switching. Using deep sequencing normalized with unique cDNA molecular identifiers, the study measured how TCR beta repertoire diversity changes with age. To avoid experimental bias, donors of different ages were randomly spread across the sequencing lanes. Using the same blood draw, the study looked at two additional independent replicas of 1 million unique cDNA reads for two donors, one aged 18 to 30 and the other aged 80 or older. Donors were grouped into four age groups: young (average approximately 15 years), middle-aged (39), aged (62) and long-lived (82).

The donors were some 36 Caucasian individuals from Russia, aged roughly 6 to 90 years, who were systemically healthy. Each donor gave ten milliliters of peripheral blood, collected into EDTA-treated Vacutainer tubes. Ficoll-Paque density-gradient centrifugation was used to isolate PBMCs, with at least 6.5 million per sample. Total RNA, at least 6 micrograms per sample, was extracted from PBMCs with Trizol reagent. The percentages of naive CD45RAhigh/CD27high T cells were determined by flow cytometry on a PBMC aliquot from every donor. Worth noting for this clonotype: Its cognate antigen has yet to be identified. Per-nucleotide qualities are absent, and no much larger clonotype sits a single base away.

Libraries were made using 5' RACE. TCRdb records Illumina HiSeq 2500 as the sequencer. The second PCR ran for about 6 to 11 cycles and used a J-beta primer mix along with a sample-barcoded 5' primer. Each TCR beta cDNA molecule received a unique molecular identifier from a template-switch 5' adaptor carrying 12 random nucleotides. Each sample yielded at least 2.5 million CDR3-containing paired-end reads. All of the RNA was converted into first-strand cDNA using the Mint cDNA synthesis kit, with a TRBC-specific oligonucleotide serving as the primer. After uracil-DNA glycosylase treatment, a first 18-cycle PCR used universal primers M1SS and BC2_uni_R on all cDNA. The original methods were these. Each sample was normalized by randomly selecting 1 million high-quality reads, each carrying a distinct molecular identifier. Reads with shared molecular identifiers were discarded instead of being binned into consensus sequences. MiTCR, set to a Q25 quality threshold and the strictest error-elimination algorithm, was used for CDR3 identification, clonotype clustering and error correction. A nonparametric unseen species model with Euler transformation was used to estimate a lower bound on total TCR beta diversity. TCRdb cleaned the public reads at Q25 with fastp, built clones with MiXCR and kept in-frame beta chains. Rows are unified per CDR3 protein, each entry keeping the most common DNA and genes. TCRdb assigned the V and J calls; the authors' analysis was not used. Counted in this sample were fewer than 950,000 distinct CDR3 sequences; 30% to 45% of them appeared once. Of the sample, roughly 13% is held by the ten largest clones.

Summary of the overall study and its limitations: Since profiling was done on bulk unsorted PBMCs, naive and antigen-experienced compartments could not be conclusively compared. There was a strong correlation between observed TCR beta diversity and the percentage of naive T cells measured by flow cytometry. Compared with the aged group, the long-lived group had more naive CD4+ T cells, fewer expanded clones and increased TCR diversity, suggesting age selection. Total diversity estimates from one million sequenced T cells were considered lower bounds and underestimates. As age increased, observed TCR beta diversity per million T cells dropped in a roughly linear way, and a significant reduction was already evident by age 40. Because the CMV infection status of the donors was unknown, age-related changes in expanded clonotypes may potentially have been confounded.

This TCR was sampled from a man aged 18 to 30 in good health. Sequenced input: blood.

The DNA sequence reads TGCGCCAGCAGCCAAGATATGGTAGTCAGCAAGAACACTGAAGCTTTCTTT. Its coded protein is CASSQDMVVSKNTEAFF. The V and J genes are TRBV4-3 and TRBJ1-1; the D gene is unclear. The germline V gene gives CDR1 as LGHNA and CDR2 as YSLEER. The junction shows trimming of 0 bases on V and 1 base on J, plus 15 bases between the germline ends. The CDR3 runs 17 residues from the cysteine to the phenylalanine. Only the CDR3 portion is preserved as DNA: 51 bases, with reading frame beginning at the first base.